This T cell receptor beta chain was captured in a study of tumor and adjacent non-tumor tissue in lung cancer. Study-wide context: About 4.17 million productive TCRbeta reads were obtained per sample on average.

About this clonotype itself: Its specificity is unknown.

A modified ARM-PCR protocol with three rounds of nested PCR amplified TCRbeta. TCRdb analysed the multiplex PCR reads with MiXCR anew, one entry per CDR3 protein. The sample shows around 74,000 distinct CDR3 sequences, about two thirds of them seen only once. Study-wide points: Tumor repertoires had a smaller top 100 clone share than normal lung. Tumor tissue had significantly higher TCR diversity than normal lung.

RNA was extracted from bulk tissue without any cell sorting. The CDR3 is 15 amino acids. CDR1 MNHEY and CDR2 SMNVEV come from the germline V gene (reference sequence). The trim removed 6 bases at V and 2 bases at J, leaving 5 bases unmatched. The sample comprised lung tumor tissue. The receptor comes from a woman in her 70s with non-small cell lung cancer. The chain uses TRBV27 and TRBJ2-7; 12 nucleotides match TRBD2. The CDR3 DNA is TGTGCCAGCAGGTGGGCTAGCGGGAGGGCCTACGAGCAGTACTTC. Protein: CASRWASGRAYEQYF.